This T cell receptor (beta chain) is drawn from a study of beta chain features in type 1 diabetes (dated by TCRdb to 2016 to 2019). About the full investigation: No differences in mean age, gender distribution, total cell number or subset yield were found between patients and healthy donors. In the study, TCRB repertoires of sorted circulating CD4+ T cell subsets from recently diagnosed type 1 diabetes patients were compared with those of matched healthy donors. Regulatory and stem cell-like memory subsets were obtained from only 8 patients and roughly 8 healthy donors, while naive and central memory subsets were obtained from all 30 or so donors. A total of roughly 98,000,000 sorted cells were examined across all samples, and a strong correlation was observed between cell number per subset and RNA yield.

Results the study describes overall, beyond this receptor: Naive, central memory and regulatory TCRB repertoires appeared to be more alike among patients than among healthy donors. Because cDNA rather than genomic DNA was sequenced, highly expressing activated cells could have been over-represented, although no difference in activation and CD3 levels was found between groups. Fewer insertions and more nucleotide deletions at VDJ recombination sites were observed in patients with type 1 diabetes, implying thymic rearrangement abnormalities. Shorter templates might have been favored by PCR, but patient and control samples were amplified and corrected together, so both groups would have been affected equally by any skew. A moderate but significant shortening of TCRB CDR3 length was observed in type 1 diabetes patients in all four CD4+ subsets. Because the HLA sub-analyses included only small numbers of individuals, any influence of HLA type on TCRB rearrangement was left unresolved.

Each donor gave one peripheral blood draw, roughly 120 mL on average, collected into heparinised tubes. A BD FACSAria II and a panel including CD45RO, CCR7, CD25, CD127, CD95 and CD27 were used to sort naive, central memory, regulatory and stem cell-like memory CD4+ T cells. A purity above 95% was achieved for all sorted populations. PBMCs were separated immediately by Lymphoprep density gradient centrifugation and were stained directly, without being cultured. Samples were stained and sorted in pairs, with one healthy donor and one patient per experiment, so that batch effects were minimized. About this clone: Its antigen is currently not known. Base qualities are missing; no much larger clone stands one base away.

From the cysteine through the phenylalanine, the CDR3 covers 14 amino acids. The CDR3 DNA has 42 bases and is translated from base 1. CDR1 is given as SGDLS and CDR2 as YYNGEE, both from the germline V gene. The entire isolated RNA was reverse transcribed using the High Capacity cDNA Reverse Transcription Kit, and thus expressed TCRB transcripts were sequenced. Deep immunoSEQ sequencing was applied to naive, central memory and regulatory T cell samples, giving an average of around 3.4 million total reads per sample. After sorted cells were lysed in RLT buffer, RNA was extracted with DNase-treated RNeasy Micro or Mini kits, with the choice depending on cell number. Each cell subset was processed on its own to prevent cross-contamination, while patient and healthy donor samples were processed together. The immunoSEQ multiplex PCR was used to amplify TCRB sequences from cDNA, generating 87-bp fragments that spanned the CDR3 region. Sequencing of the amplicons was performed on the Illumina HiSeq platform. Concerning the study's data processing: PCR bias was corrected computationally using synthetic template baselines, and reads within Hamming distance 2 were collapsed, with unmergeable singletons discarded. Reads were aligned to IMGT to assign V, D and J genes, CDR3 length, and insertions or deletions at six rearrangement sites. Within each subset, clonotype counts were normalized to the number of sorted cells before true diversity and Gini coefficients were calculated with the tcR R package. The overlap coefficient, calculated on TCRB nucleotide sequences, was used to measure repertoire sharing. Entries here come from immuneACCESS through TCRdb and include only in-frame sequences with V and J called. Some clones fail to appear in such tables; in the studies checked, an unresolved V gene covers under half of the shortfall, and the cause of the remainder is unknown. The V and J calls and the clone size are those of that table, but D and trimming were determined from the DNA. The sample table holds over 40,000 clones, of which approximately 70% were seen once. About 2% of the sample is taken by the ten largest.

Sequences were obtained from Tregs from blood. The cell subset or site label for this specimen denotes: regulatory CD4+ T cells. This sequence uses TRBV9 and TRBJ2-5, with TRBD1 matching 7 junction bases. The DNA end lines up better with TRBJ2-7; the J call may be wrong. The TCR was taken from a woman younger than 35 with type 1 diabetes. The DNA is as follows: TGTGCCAGCAGCAAAAGACAGGGCGCCTACGAGCAGTACTTC. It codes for CASSKRQGAYEQYF.